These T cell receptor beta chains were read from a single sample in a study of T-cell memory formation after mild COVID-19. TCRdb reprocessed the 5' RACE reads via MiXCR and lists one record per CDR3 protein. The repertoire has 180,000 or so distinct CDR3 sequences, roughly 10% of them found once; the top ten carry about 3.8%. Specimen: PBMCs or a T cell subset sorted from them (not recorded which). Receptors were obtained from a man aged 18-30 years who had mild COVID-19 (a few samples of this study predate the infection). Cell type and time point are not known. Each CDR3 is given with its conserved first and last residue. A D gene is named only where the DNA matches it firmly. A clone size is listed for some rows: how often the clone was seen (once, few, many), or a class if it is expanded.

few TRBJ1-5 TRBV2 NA CASIRDSNQPQHF TGTGCCAGCATTCGGGACAGCAATCAGCCCCAGCATTTT
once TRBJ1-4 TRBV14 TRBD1 CASSRDRANEKLFF TGTGCCAGCAGCCGGGACAGGGCTAATGAAAAACTGTTTTTT
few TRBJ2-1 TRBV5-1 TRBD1 CASSLRGQGNEQFF TGCGCCAGCAGCTTGAGGGGACAGGGGAATGAGCAGTTCTTC
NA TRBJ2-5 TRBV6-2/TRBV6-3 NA CASSYDYPRTQYF TGTGCCAGCAGTTACGACTACCCTAGGACCCAGTACTTC
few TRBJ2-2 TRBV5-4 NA CASSFGLAANTGELFF TGTGCCAGCAGCTTCGGCCTAGCCGCGAACACCGGGGAGCTGTTTTTT
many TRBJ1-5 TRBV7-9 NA CASSLASGYQPQHF TGTGCCAGCAGCTTAGCTTCAGGATATCAGCCCCAGCATTTT
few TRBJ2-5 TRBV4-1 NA CASSSGGLLQETQYF TGCGCCAGCAGCTCCGGGGGGCTCTTACAAGAGACCCAGTACTTC
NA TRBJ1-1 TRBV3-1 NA CASSEDPGEPAEAFF TGTGCCAGCAGCGAGGATCCGGGGGAACCGGCTGAAGCTTTCTTT
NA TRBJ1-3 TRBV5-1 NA CASSPTASGNTIYF TGCGCCAGCAGCCCGACAGCCTCTGGAAACACCATATATTTT
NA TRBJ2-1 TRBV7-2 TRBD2 CASSHPRRGGLAGDTYNEQFF TGTGCCAGCAGCCACCCCCGACGTGGGGGACTAGCGGGGGACACCTACAATGAGCAGTTCTTC
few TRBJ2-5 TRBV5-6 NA CASSRGTEGKETQYF TGTGCCAGCAGCAGAGGGACGGAGGGAAAAGAGACCCAGTACTTC
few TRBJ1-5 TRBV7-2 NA CASSLERGNNQPQHF TGTGCCAGCAGCTTAGAGCGGGGAAACAATCAGCCCCAGCATTTT
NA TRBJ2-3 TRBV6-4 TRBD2 CANALIAGFTDTQYF TGTGCTAACGCTCTAATAGCGGGGTTTACGGATACGCAGTATTTT
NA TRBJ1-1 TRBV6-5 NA CASLTALNAEAFF TGTGCCAGCCTTACAGCACTGAACGCTGAAGCTTTCTTT
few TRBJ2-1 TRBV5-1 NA CASSSSLSSYNEQFF TGCGCCAGCAGCTCCTCCCTGAGCTCCTACAATGAGCAGTTCTTC
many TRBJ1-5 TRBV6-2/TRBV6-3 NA CASSLRDQPQHF TGTGCCAGCAGTTTGCGTGATCAGCCCCAGCATTTT
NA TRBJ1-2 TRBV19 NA CASSYSRLAYGYTF TGTGCCAGTAGTTACAGCCGTCTTGCCTATGGCTACACCTTC
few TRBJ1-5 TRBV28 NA CASSTPSGGGRGQPQHF TGTGCCAGCAGCACCCCCTCGGGGGGCGGAAGGGGACAGCCCCAGCATTTT
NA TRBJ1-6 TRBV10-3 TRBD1 CAISWQGANSPLHF TGTGCCATCAGTTGGCAGGGGGCTAATTCACCCCTCCACTTT
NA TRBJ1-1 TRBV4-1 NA CASSHSNTEAFF TGCGCCAGCAGCCACTCTAACACTGAAGCTTTCTTT
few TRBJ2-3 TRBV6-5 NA CASSPLSSRVLGDTQYF TGTGCCAGCAGTCCTCTGTCTAGCAGGGTACTCGGAGATACGCAGTATTTT
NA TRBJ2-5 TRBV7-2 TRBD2 CASSLGSSGPETQYF TGTGCCAGCAGCTTAGGGTCTAGCGGGCCAGAGACCCAGTACTTC
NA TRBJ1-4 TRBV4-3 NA CASSQARPRSEKLFF TGCGCCAGCAGCCAGGCGCGTCCTAGAAGTGAAAAACTGTTTTTT
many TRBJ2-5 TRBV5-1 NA CASSLTVQETQYF TGCGCCAGCAGCTTGACAGTCCAAGAGACCCAGTACTTC
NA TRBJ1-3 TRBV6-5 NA CASSVSQRASGNTIYF TGTGCCAGCAGTGTCTCACAGAGGGCCTCTGGAAACACCATATATTTT